This is a list of T cell receptor beta chains from one sample in a study of graft-versus-host responses after intestinal transplantation. These receptors lack a known antigen. TCRdb keeps only in-frame clones here, not all; method: immunoSEQ multiplex PCR. The table records 45,000 to 60,000 clones, 95% of them present only once. The sequenced sample was unstimulated CD8+ T cells sorted from spleen or lymph node cells, obtained before transplant. Receptors were obtained from a human donor who was the organ donor for an intestinal transplant. The CDR3 runs from the conserved cysteine through the conserved F or W. The D gene is left open where the match is weak. Rows may omit the clone size; those that give it use once, few, many or a size class.

-	TRBV6-1	TRBJ2-7	few	CASSEYEQYF	TGTGCCAGCAGTGAGTACGAGCAGTACTTC
-	TRBV5-6	TRBJ2-7	few	CASSLGTPTYEQYF	TGTGCCAGCAGCTTGGGGACGCCCACCTACGAGCAGTACTTC
-	TRBV28	TRBJ2-7	-	CASSFRRQPYEQYF	TGTGCCAGCAGTTTTCGGAGGCAGCCCTACGAGCAGTACTTC
-	TRBV4-3	TRBJ2-1	-	CASNQDGVAYNEQFF	TGCGCCAGCAACCAAGACGGGGTTGCCTACAATGAGCAGTTCTTC
-	TRBV7-3	TRBJ2-1	-	CASSLNIGLSSSYNEQFF	TGTGCCAGCAGCCTTAATATCGGACTCTCGAGCTCCTACAATGAGCAGTTCTTC
-	TRBV7-9	TRBJ1-2	-	CASSSSAAGLYGYTF	TGTGCCAGCAGCTCTAGCGCGGCAGGGCTGTATGGCTACACCTTC
TRBD2	TRBV11-2	TRBJ2-3	once	CASSLTAGGPRDTQYF	TGTGCCAGCAGCTTGACGGCGGGGGGGCCGAGAGATACGCAGTATTTT
-	TRBV5-1	TRBJ2-1	-	CASSLEGVSYNEQFF	TGCGCCAGCAGCTTGGAGGGGGTCTCCTACAATGAGCAGTTCTTC
TRBD1	TRBV9	TRBJ2-7	few	CASSVTGTAYEQYF	TGTGCCAGCAGCGTCACCGGGACAGCCTACGAGCAGTACTTC
TRBD1	TRBV4-1	TRBJ2-1	once	CASSSGTGYNEQFF	TGCGCCAGCAGCTCCGGGACAGGGTACAATGAGCAGTTCTTC
-	TRBV7-9	TRBJ2-5	-	CASSLAQDNQETQYF	TGTGCCAGCAGCTTAGCCCAGGATAATCAAGAGACCCAGTACTTC
-	TRBV13	TRBJ1-1	-	CASSFPTTEAFF	TGTGCCAGCAGCTTCCCCACCACTGAAGCTTTCTTT
TRBD1	TRBV27	TRBJ2-3	-	CASRSGTGTDTQYF	TGTGCCAGCCGCTCCGGGACAGGGACAGATACGCAGTATTTT
TRBD1	TRBV4-1	TRBJ2-1	-	CASSQVTGVNEQFF	TGCGCCAGCAGCCAAGTTACAGGGGTCAATGAGCAGTTCTTC
-	TRBV13	TRBJ2-3	-	CASSFSTDSTDTQYF	TGTGCCAGCAGCTTCTCGACAGATAGCACAGATACGCAGTATTTT
-	TRBV7-8	TRBJ1-5	-	CASSLEGRVSNQPQHF	TGTGCCAGCAGCTTAGAGGGCAGGGTTAGCAATCAGCCCCAGCATTTT
-	TRBV9	TRBJ1-1	-	CASSGGANEAFF	TGTGCCAGCAGCGGGGGGGCTAATGAAGCTTTCTTT
-	TRBV29-1	TRBJ1-1	once	CSVDVGGTEAFF	TGCAGCGTTGACGTGGGGGGTACTGAAGCTTTCTTT
TRBD1	TRBV6-1	TRBJ1-1	-	CASRDRGYLLEAFF	TGTGCCAGCAGGGACAGGGGGTATCTACTTGAAGCTTTCTTT
-	TRBV1	TRBJ2-2	-	CTSISSRGQGWNTGELFF	TGCACCAGCATCTCAAGTCGGGGACAGGGGTGGAACACCGGGGAGCTGTTTTTT
-	TRBV27	TRBJ2-7	-	CASSPGTPPSYEQYF	TGTGCCAGCAGCCCCGGGACTCCCCCATCCTACGAGCAGTACTTC
-	TRBV4-1	TRBJ1-6	-	CASSQDASSPLHF	TGCGCCAGCAGCCAAGATGCCAGTTCACCCCTCCACTTT
-	TRBV5-8	TRBJ1-4	few	CASSLEDEKLFF	TGTGCCAGCAGCTTGGAAGACGAAAAACTGTTTTTT
-	TRBV27	TRBJ1-5	once	CASSYSSNQPQHF	TGTGCCAGCAGTTACTCGAGCAATCAGCCCCAGCATTTT
-	TRBV11-2	TRBJ2-7	once	CASSLDRTYEQYF	TGTGCCAGCAGCTTGGACAGAACCTACGAGCAGTACTTC
-	TRBV10-3	TRBJ1-1	-	CAISDRTEAFF	TGTGCCATCAGTGATCGCACTGAAGCTTTCTTT
-	TRBV9	TRBJ2-1	-	CASSVVGGMHNEQFF	TGTGCCAGCAGCGTAGTCGGGGGTATGCACAATGAGCAGTTCTTC
-	TRBV5-1	TRBJ1-3	-	CASRKDEASGNTIYF	TGCGCCAGCAGGAAAGACGAGGCCTCTGGAAACACCATATATTTT
TRBD2	TRBV5-1	TRBJ2-1	-	CASSVRTSGGYNEQFF	TGCGCCAGCAGCGTGAGGACTAGCGGGGGGTACAATGAGCAGTTCTTC
-	TRBV4-3	TRBJ2-2	once	CASSQDSGLATGELFF	TGCGCCAGCAGCCAAGATTCCGGCCTAGCAACCGGGGAGCTGTTTTTT
-	TRBV2	TRBJ1-1	-	CASSEGGEGTEAFF	TGTGCCAGCAGTGAGGGGGGCGAGGGTACTGAAGCTTTCTTT
-	TRBV7-2	TRBJ2-1	-	CASSLLGDEQFF	TGTGCCAGCAGCCTACTGGGCGATGAGCAGTTCTTC
-	TRBV27	TRBJ1-5	-	CASSSNQGEGGQPQHF	TGTGCCAGCAGTTCCAACCAGGGTGAGGGGGGTCAGCCCCAGCATTTT
-	TRBV19	TRBJ1-1	-	CASSIPGIEAFF	TGTGCCAGTAGTATTCCAGGTATTGAAGCTTTCTTT
-	TRBV21-1	TRBJ2-7	-	CAPTSSYEQYF	TGTGCCCCCACGAGTTCCTACGAGCAGTACTTC
TRBD1	TRBV29-1	TRBJ2-7	-	CSVGTGSSYEQYF	TGCAGCGTGGGGACAGGGAGCTCCTACGAGCAGTACTTC
-	TRBV27	TRBJ1-2	-	CASSLSSIWGASANYGYTF	TGTGCCAGCAGTTTATCGAGTATTTGGGGGGCGTCGGCTAACTATGGCTACACCTTC
-	TRBV6-5	TRBJ1-1	-	CASSALGGTEAFF	TGTGCCAGCAGTGCTTTGGGGGGAACTGAAGCTTTCTTT
-	TRBV27	TRBJ1-6	-	CASSLERGGNSPLHF	TGTGCCAGCAGTTTAGAGAGGGGCGGTAATTCACCCCTCCACTTT
-	TRBV28	TRBJ2-3	-	CASSYPGGPGTDTQYF	TGTGCCAGCAGTTATCCCGGGGGGCCCGGTACAGATACGCAGTATTTT
-	TRBV4-3	TRBJ1-2	-	CASSQGEDGYTF	TGCGCCAGCAGCCAAGGAGAGGATGGCTACACCTTC
TRBD1	TRBV11-2	TRBJ2-1	-	CASSSARDRNNEQFF	TGTGCCAGCAGCTCCGCCCGGGACAGAAACAATGAGCAGTTCTTC
TRBD1	TRBV5-8	TRBJ1-2	-	CASSLVDRASGYTF	TGTGCCAGCAGCTTGGTAGACAGGGCCTCTGGCTACACCTTC
TRBD1	TRBV27	TRBJ1-6	-	CASRGTGVVGAYNSPLHF	TGTGCCAGCAGGGGGACAGGGGTGGTAGGGGCCTATAATTCACCCCTCCACTTT
-	TRBV5-1	TRBJ2-7	-	CASSLVEGYEQYF	TGCGCCAGCAGCTTGGTGGAAGGCTACGAGCAGTACTTC